The rows below give T cell receptor beta chains drawn from one sample of a study of CD8+CD57+ T cells in acquired aplastic anemia. TCRdb reanalysed the reads using MiXCR and keeps one entry per CDR3 protein. The sample contains around 140,000 distinct CDR3 sequences, around two fifths of which appear only once. The material sequenced was sorted CD4+, CD8+, or CD8+CD57+ T cells (not recorded which) from PBMCs. These receptors came from a human donor in good health, serving as a control. The CDR3 runs from the conserved cysteine through the conserved F or W. A D gene is named only where the DNA matches it firmly. The listing skips clone size in some rows; elsewhere it reads once, few, many or a size class.

J	V	D	size	CDR3	DNA
TRBJ1-5	TRBV27	-	few	CASSLEGYSNQPQHF	TGTGCCAGCAGTTTAGAGGGTTATAGCAATCAGCCCCAGCATTTT
TRBJ2-1	TRBV30	-	few	CAWSVRPGGLGNEQFF	TGTGCCTGGAGTGTACGCCCCGGCGGCTTGGGCAATGAGCAGTTCTTC
TRBJ1-1	TRBV5-1	TRBD1	-	CASSLTPGQGSTEAFF	TGCGCCAGCAGCCTAACTCCGGGACAGGGCAGTACTGAAGCTTTCTTT
TRBJ2-2	TRBV24-1	-	many	CATSDPTELTGELFF	TGTGCCACCAGTGATCCGACAGAGCTCACCGGGGAGCTGTTTTTT
TRBJ1-2	TRBV2	TRBD1	-	CAGSEEQGTYYGYTF	TGTGCCGGCAGTGAAGAACAGGGGACGTACTATGGCTACACCTTC
TRBJ1-5	TRBV7-6	-	many	CASSLPGSNQPQHF	TGTGCCAGCAGCTTACCGGGTAGCAATCAGCCCCAGCATTTT
TRBJ1-5	TRBV10-3	-	-	CANAEGGSQPQHF	TGTGCCAACGCCGAAGGAGGAAGTCAGCCCCAGCATTTT
TRBJ2-7	TRBV27	-	-	CASTWADEQYF	TGTGCCAGCACCTGGGCGGACGAGCAGTACTTC
TRBJ1-1	TRBV12-3/TRBV12-4	-	few	CASSLESLHPNTEAFF	TGTGCCAGCAGTTTAGAATCCCTACACCCGAACACTGAAGCTTTCTTT
TRBJ2-3	TRBV20-1	TRBD2	-	CSARDCGGARSDTQYF	TGCAGCGCTAGAGATTGCGGGGGGGCCAGATCAGATACGCAGTATTTT
TRBJ1-2	TRBV7-2	-	many	CASSLDTNYGYTF	TGTGCCAGCAGCCTGGACACGAACTATGGCTACACCTTC
TRBJ2-2	TRBV7-9	TRBD1	-	CASSTTGWELFF	TGTGCCAGCAGCACGACAGGGTGGGAGCTGTTTTTT
TRBJ1-1	TRBV29-1	TRBD1	few	CSVQQGGNTEAFF	TGCAGCGTGCAGCAGGGGGGGAACACTGAAGCTTTCTTT
TRBJ1-4	TRBV7-2	-	many	CASSLEGATNEKLFF	TGTGCCAGCAGCTTAGAAGGGGCAACTAATGAAAAACTGTTTTTT
TRBJ2-5	TRBV20-1	TRBD2	many	CSARRLAGDKETQYF	TGCAGTGCTAGAAGACTAGCGGGGGATAAAGAGACCCAGTACTTC
TRBJ2-7	TRBV25-1	TRBD2	once	CASSARGGLAGGGEQYF	TGTGCCAGCAGTGCTCGCGGGGGACTAGCGGGAGGAGGCGAGCAGTACTTC
TRBJ2-1	TRBV10-1	-	-	CASSEGRGEQFF	TGCGCCAGCAGTGAAGGACGAGGTGAGCAGTTCTTC
TRBJ1-2	TRBV19	-	-	CASSMPSLGYTF	TGTGCCAGTAGTATGCCCTCGCTGGGCTACACCTTC
TRBJ1-1	TRBV20-1	-	many	CSAREQGWVTEAFF	TGCAGTGCTAGAGAACAGGGTTGGGTCACTGAAGCTTTCTTT
TRBJ2-5	TRBV20-1	TRBD1	many	CSAPTGGETQYF	TGCAGTGCGCCGACAGGGGGGGAGACCCAGTACTTC
TRBJ1-3	TRBV5-1	TRBD1	many	CASSEQGANGNTIYF	TGCGCCAGCAGCGAACAGGGGGCTAATGGAAACACCATATATTTT
TRBJ2-3	TRBV24-1	-	-	CATSDPRGGGADTQYF	TGTGCCACCAGTGATCCTCGGGGAGGGGGAGCAGATACGCAGTATTTT
TRBJ2-7	TRBV24-1	TRBD2	many	CATSDTGTSAYEQYF	TGTGCCACCAGTGACACCGGGACTAGCGCGTACGAGCAGTACTTC
TRBJ2-4	TRBV20-1	TRBD2	many	CSALGLAEIQYF	TGCAGTGCCCTTGGACTAGCAGAGATTCAGTACTTC
TRBJ1-6	TRBV20-1	-	-	CSARVSARINSPLHF	TGCAGTGCTAGAGTTTCTGCTAGAATTAATTCACCCCTCCACTTT
TRBJ2-1	TRBV24-1	TRBD2	-	CATSSGGTYNEQFF	TGTGCCACCAGTAGCGGGGGTACCTACAATGAGCAGTTCTTC
TRBJ2-2	TRBV20-1	TRBD2	many	CSARRGLALTGELFF	TGCAGTGCTAGAAGGGGACTAGCCCTAACCGGGGAGCTGTTTTTT
TRBJ2-1	TRBV19	-	many	CASSIAGDNEQFF	TGTGCCAGTAGTATAGCCGGGGACAATGAGCAGTTCTTC
TRBJ1-2	TRBV29-1	TRBD1	once	CSVGTATSGNTF	TGCAGCGTCGGGACAGCAACCTCTGGAAACACCTTC
TRBJ1-3	TRBV5-1	-	many	CASSLGSVMSSGNTIYF	TGCGCCAGCAGCTTGGGATCTGTGATGAGCTCTGGAAACACCATATATTTT
TRBJ1-1	TRBV15	-	many	CATSRGRGEFSEAFF	TGTGCCACCAGCAGAGGACGGGGGGAGTTTTCTGAAGCTTTCTTT
TRBJ1-4	TRBV6-5	-	many	CASSFDATNEKLFF	TGTGCCAGCAGTTTTGATGCAACTAATGAAAAACTGTTTTTT
TRBJ2-3	TRBV6-5	-	many	CASSSRLQSRTDTQYF	TGTGCCAGCAGTTCAAGACTGCAGTCCCGCACAGATACGCAGTATTTT
TRBJ2-5	TRBV2	-	few	CASAWFSNQPQYF	TGTGCCAGCGCATGGTTTAGCAATCAGCCCCAGTACTTC
TRBJ1-2	TRBV19	-	-	CASSTRDSGNTF	TGTGCCAGTAGTACCCGAGACTCTGGAAACACCTTC
TRBJ2-1	TRBV19	-	many	CASSIRVGYNEQFF	TGTGCCAGTAGTATTAGAGTGGGTTACAATGAGCAGTTCTTC
TRBJ2-2	TRBV12-3/TRBV12-4	TRBD2	many	CASSSGLAGVKTGELFF	TGTGCCAGCAGTTCAGGACTAGCGGGAGTGAAAACCGGGGAGCTGTTTTTT
TRBJ1-2	TRBV27	-	-	CASSDLGGYGYTF	TGTGCCAGCAGCGATTTAGGGGGTTATGGCTACACCTTC
TRBJ1-1	TRBV29-1	-	-	CSVGGAGNTEAFF	TGCAGCGTTGGGGGAGCGGGGAACACTGAAGCTTTCTTT
TRBJ2-1	TRBV4-1	-	many	CASSQAGDFVMYQFF	TGCGCCAGCAGCCAAGCAGGGGACTTTGTGATGTACCAGTTCTTC
TRBJ1-5	TRBV9	-	many	CASSVDPLSQPQHF	TGTGCCAGCAGCGTAGATCCTTTGAGTCAGCCCCAGCATTTT
TRBJ2-7	TRBV19	-	-	CASSIRLLIDEQYF	TGTGCCAGTAGTATACGTTTGCTGATCGACGAGCAGTACTTC
TRBJ1-5	TRBV10-3	-	many	CAISELWSNQPQHF	TGTGCCATCAGTGAGCTATGGAGCAATCAGCCCCAGCATTTT
TRBJ1-5	TRBV20-1	TRBD1	few	CSASTGVNQPQHF	TGCAGTGCTAGTACAGGGGTTAATCAGCCCCAGCATTTT
TRBJ2-7	TRBV19	-	many	CASRRADSYEQYF	TGTGCCAGTAGAAGAGCTGACTCCTACGAGCAGTACTTC
TRBJ2-7	TRBV7-9	-	many	CASSLGNEQYF	TGTGCCAGCAGCTTAGGGAACGAGCAGTACTTC